This TCR beta chain was sequenced in a study of post-analysis software for immune sequencing data. Overall study results and limits: The study found TRBV5-6, TRBV5-1 and TRBV20-1 among roughly 5 TRBV segments more frequent in patients than controls. Significantly decreased normalized Chao1 diversity was recorded for multiple sclerosis patients relative to controls.

A remark on this clonotype: Its antigen is not identified.

The CDR3 extends over 19 amino acids. V was pared by 1 base and J by 0 bases, with 10 bases of the junction left unmatched. CDR1 and CDR2 (germline): DFQATT, SNEGSKA (reference sequence). Unique-molecular-identifier-tagged TCR beta cDNA libraries were used. Once about 0.95 to 10 million T cells were used, approximately 470,000 cDNA molecules resulted. One entry per CDR3 protein results from TCRdb running MiXCR on the PCR reads. The sample yields roughly 800,000 distinct CDR3 sequences, about 53% seen once. The gene calls are TRBV20-1 and TRBJ2-1; 12 bases match TRBD2. This receptor was obtained from a girl aged 5-17 years with multiple sclerosis. Specimen: blood. The CDR3 sequence is CSARALGLAGYSSYNEQFF. The CDR3 DNA sequence: TGCAGTGCTAGAGCTCTAGGACTAGCGGGATACTCCTCCTACAATGAGCAGTTCTTC.